A selection of T cell receptor beta chains follows, all from one sample in a study of blood T cell repertoires in COVID-19. TCRdb's table, derived via immunoSEQ multiplex PCR, lists solely in-frame clones and lacks some. The table records some 180,000 clones, under 95% of them present only once. The sequenced sample was peripheral blood. The receptors derive from a man younger than 30 with COVID-19, enrolled during active disease. The CDR3 runs from the conserved cysteine through the conserved F or W. Fields, in order: clone size, J gene, D gene, V gene, CDR3 DNA, CDR3 protein. D genes are given only for firm matches. Rows may omit the clone size; those that give it use once, few, many or a size class.

clone size: .; J gene: TRBJ2-1; D gene: .; V gene: TRBV6-5; CDR3 DNA: TGTGCCAGCAGTATCTCACAGAATCCGAATGAGCAGTTCTTC; CDR3 protein: CASSISQNPNEQFF
clone size: .; J gene: TRBJ1-5; D gene: .; V gene: TRBV30; CDR3 DNA: TGTGCCTGGAGTGTGCAGGGAGGGAAGCCCCAGCATTTT; CDR3 protein: CAWSVQGGKPQHF
clone size: .; J gene: TRBJ1-1; D gene: .; V gene: TRBV7-2; CDR3 DNA: TGTGCCAGCAGCTTCCCGACAGGTACGGCCACTGAAGCTTTCTTT; CDR3 protein: CASSFPTGTATEAFF
clone size: .; J gene: TRBJ2-5; D gene: TRBD1; V gene: TRBV7-2; CDR3 DNA: TGTGCCAGCCGAGGAGCGCCGGACAGGGGTTATTTTATTGGAGAGACCCAGTACTTC; CDR3 protein: CASRGAPDRGYFIGETQYF
clone size: .; J gene: TRBJ2-1; D gene: .; V gene: TRBV2; CDR3 DNA: TGTGCCAGCATGGGGCTAAATAATGAGCAGTTCTTC; CDR3 protein: CASMGLNNEQFF
clone size: .; J gene: TRBJ2-7; D gene: TRBD1; V gene: TRBV7-2; CDR3 DNA: TGTGCCAGCAGCTTCGGGACAGCTTCCTACGAGCAGTACTTC; CDR3 protein: CASSFGTASYEQYF
clone size: .; J gene: TRBJ2-1; D gene: TRBD2; V gene: TRBV7-6; CDR3 DNA: TGTGCCAGCAGCTTTAATCCAGCGGGAGCATCCTACAATGAGCAGTTCTTC; CDR3 protein: CASSFNPAGASYNEQFF
clone size: .; J gene: TRBJ1-1; D gene: .; V gene: TRBV6-1; CDR3 DNA: TGTGCCAGCAGTGATCCGGGGTACACTGAAGCTTTCTTT; CDR3 protein: CASSDPGYTEAFF
clone size: .; J gene: TRBJ2-1; D gene: TRBD2; V gene: TRBV24-1; CDR3 DNA: TGTGCCACCAGTGGGCCCGGGACTAGCGGGACAAGCTCCTACAATGAGCAGTTCTTC; CDR3 protein: CATSGPGTSGTSSYNEQFF
clone size: .; J gene: TRBJ2-7; D gene: .; V gene: TRBV7-8; CDR3 DNA: TGTGCCAGCAGCGTGGGCACCTACTACGAGCAGTACTTC; CDR3 protein: CASSVGTYYEQYF
clone size: .; J gene: TRBJ1-2; D gene: .; V gene: TRBV27; CDR3 DNA: TGTGCCAGCAGACCAATACAGGGCGAGGGCTACACCTTC; CDR3 protein: CASRPIQGEGYTF
clone size: few; J gene: TRBJ1-5; D gene: .; V gene: TRBV19; CDR3 DNA: TGTGCCAGTAGTATAGGAGATCAGCCCCAGCATTTT; CDR3 protein: CASSIGDQPQHF
clone size: .; J gene: TRBJ2-7; D gene: TRBD2; V gene: TRBV10-3; CDR3 DNA: TGTGCCATCACCCCACCGGGAGGCGAGCAGTACTTC; CDR3 protein: CAITPPGGEQYF
clone size: .; J gene: TRBJ2-1; D gene: .; V gene: TRBV7-6; CDR3 DNA: TGTGCCAGCAGCTTATCTCCCCCGCGGGGTTACTCCTACAATGAGCAGTTCTTC; CDR3 protein: CASSLSPPRGYSYNEQFF
clone size: .; J gene: TRBJ2-7; D gene: .; V gene: TRBV28; CDR3 DNA: TGTGCCAGCAGTCCCCCTCCGGGACGGGGGATACCTTACGAGCAGTACTTC; CDR3 protein: CASSPPPGRGIPYEQYF
clone size: once; J gene: TRBJ2-7; D gene: .; V gene: TRBV20-1; CDR3 DNA: TGCAGTGCTGGGCATTTCTACGAGCAGTACTTC; CDR3 protein: CSAGHFYEQYF
clone size: .; J gene: TRBJ2-1; D gene: .; V gene: TRBV3-1/TRBV3-2; CDR3 DNA: TGTGCCAGCAGCCAAGATCCCGACTATTACAATGAGCAGTTCTTC; CDR3 protein: CASSQDPDYYNEQFF
clone size: .; J gene: TRBJ2-3; D gene: .; V gene: TRBV2; CDR3 DNA: TGTGCCAGCAGTGAGATGGGGAGCTTCGCAGATACGCAGTATTTT; CDR3 protein: CASSEMGSFADTQYF
clone size: .; J gene: TRBJ1-1; D gene: .; V gene: TRBV7-2; CDR3 DNA: TGTGCCAGCAGCTTAGCGGTTGCGACAAAAACTGAAGCTTTCTTT; CDR3 protein: CASSLAVATKTEAFF
clone size: few; J gene: TRBJ2-7; D gene: TRBD2; V gene: TRBV3-1/TRBV3-2; CDR3 DNA: TGTGCCAGCAGCCAAGATCGCGCGGGGGGCTCCTACGAGCAGTACTTC; CDR3 protein: CASSQDRAGGSYEQYF
clone size: .; J gene: TRBJ1-2; D gene: TRBD1; V gene: TRBV9; CDR3 DNA: TGTGCCAGCAGCCAACAGGACAGGTTTTCTGGCTACACCTTC; CDR3 protein: CASSQQDRFSGYTF
clone size: .; J gene: TRBJ2-7; D gene: TRBD2; V gene: TRBV7-2; CDR3 DNA: TGTGCCAGCAGCTTAACTAGCGGAAACCCCTACGAGCAGTACTTC; CDR3 protein: CASSLTSGNPYEQYF
clone size: .; J gene: TRBJ1-4; D gene: .; V gene: TRBV15; CDR3 DNA: TGTGCCACCAGCAGAGATACTCGGAGTAATGAAAAACTGCTTTTT; CDR3 protein: CATSRDTRSNEKLLF
clone size: .; J gene: TRBJ1-4; D gene: .; V gene: TRBV2; CDR3 DNA: TGTGCCAGCAGTGAGTTGGTACAGAATAATGAAAAACTGTTTTTT; CDR3 protein: CASSELVQNNEKLFF
clone size: .; J gene: TRBJ2-7; D gene: .; V gene: TRBV10-2; CDR3 DNA: TGCGCCAGCAGTGAAGGCGGGACGTTCCATCAGGCCTTCTACGAGCAGTACTTC; CDR3 protein: CASSEGGTFHQAFYEQYF
clone size: .; J gene: TRBJ1-2; D gene: .; V gene: TRBV7-2; CDR3 DNA: TGTGCCAGCAGCTTATATGGGGGAGGGTCGGAGTTTGGCTACACCTTC; CDR3 protein: CASSLYGGGSEFGYTF
clone size: .; J gene: TRBJ2-7; D gene: .; V gene: TRBV20-1; CDR3 DNA: TGCAGTGCTCGAATCTACGGCGAGCAGTACTTC; CDR3 protein: CSARIYGEQYF
clone size: .; J gene: TRBJ2-6; D gene: .; V gene: TRBV19; CDR3 DNA: TGTGCCAGTACCCCCGGGGGTTGGAACGTCCTGACTTTC; CDR3 protein: CASTPGGWNVLTF
clone size: .; J gene: TRBJ2-7; D gene: TRBD2; V gene: TRBV11-3; CDR3 DNA: TGTGCCAGCGCCCATCGGGGGGGCGAACCCTACGAGCAGTACTTC; CDR3 protein: CASAHRGGEPYEQYF
clone size: .; J gene: TRBJ2-7; D gene: .; V gene: TRBV7-8; CDR3 DNA: TGTGCCAGCAGCTTAAACAGGGACGAGCAGTACTTC; CDR3 protein: CASSLNRDEQYF
clone size: once; J gene: TRBJ2-7; D gene: .; V gene: TRBV24-1; CDR3 DNA: TGTGCCACCAGGGGTAGGGAGACCCACGAGCAGTACTTC; CDR3 protein: CATRGRETHEQYF
clone size: .; J gene: TRBJ2-7; D gene: TRBD1; V gene: TRBV18; CDR3 DNA: TGTGCCAGCTCACCGGACAGGTCGGGCTCCTACGAGCAGTACTTC; CDR3 protein: CASSPDRSGSYEQYF
clone size: .; J gene: TRBJ2-7; D gene: TRBD2; V gene: TRBV30; CDR3 DNA: TGTGCCTGTACTCTAGCGGCCTCCTACGAGCAGTACTTC; CDR3 protein: CACTLAASYEQYF
clone size: .; J gene: TRBJ1-2; D gene: .; V gene: TRBV5-5; CDR3 DNA: TGTGCCAGCAGCTTGGCCTATGTGCTAGGCTACACCTTC; CDR3 protein: CASSLAYVLGYTF
clone size: .; J gene: TRBJ1-1; D gene: .; V gene: TRBV3-1/TRBV3-2; CDR3 DNA: TGTGCCAGCAGCCAAGACAAGCGGAGTAACACTGAAGCTTTCTTT; CDR3 protein: CASSQDKRSNTEAFF
clone size: once; J gene: TRBJ2-7; D gene: TRBD2; V gene: TRBV4-1; CDR3 DNA: TGCGCCAGCAGCCGCAGTAGCGGGGGGTACGAGCAGTACTTC; CDR3 protein: CASSRSSGGYEQYF
clone size: .; J gene: TRBJ2-7; D gene: TRBD2; V gene: TRBV29-1; CDR3 DNA: TGCAGCGTTGATTGGACTAGCGGGGACCCCAACGAGCAGTACTTC; CDR3 protein: CSVDWTSGDPNEQYF
clone size: .; J gene: TRBJ2-1; D gene: TRBD2; V gene: TRBV6-5; CDR3 DNA: TGTGCCAGCAGTACTAGCGGGAGAAAATACAATGAGCAGTTCTTC; CDR3 protein: CASSTSGRKYNEQFF
clone size: .; J gene: TRBJ2-1; D gene: .; V gene: TRBV21-1; CDR3 DNA: TGTGCCAGCAGCAAAAGGGACACTAGAAGCTCCTACAATGAGCAGTTCTTC; CDR3 protein: CASSKRDTRSSYNEQFF